This TCR beta chain was profiled in a study of blood T cells in healthy people across ages (dated by TCRdb to 2015 to 2017). Background for the entire study: In model experiments, template switching captured about one uniquely barcoded TCR beta cDNA molecule for every two T cells. Age-related changes in TCR beta repertoire diversity were measured in the study by deep sequencing normalized with unique cDNA molecular identifiers. For two donors (one aged 18 to 29 and one aged 80 or older), the study analyzed two additional independent replicas of 1 million unique cDNA reads from the same blood draw. Donors of different ages were randomly distributed across sequencing lanes to avoid experimental bias. Donors were grouped into four age groups: young (average approximately 15 years), middle-aged (39), aged (about 60) and long-lived (less than 85). General study outcomes and caveats: Estimates of total diversity based on one million sequenced T cells were regarded as lower bounds and as underestimates. Because profiling used bulk unsorted PBMCs, naive and antigen-experienced compartments could not be compared conclusively. The CMV infection status of donors was not known, potentially confounding age-related changes in expanded clonotypes. A strong correlation was found between observed TCR beta diversity and the percentage of naive T cells measured by flow cytometry. As age increased, observed TCR beta diversity per million T cells dropped in a roughly linear way, and a significant reduction was already evident by age approximately 40. Compared with the aged group, the long-lived group had more naive CD4+ T cells, fewer expanded clones and increased TCR diversity, a pattern suggesting age selection.

The germline V gene specifies SGHRS as CDR1 and YFSETQ as CDR2. The V end loses 0 bases and the J end loses 9 bases, and a stretch of 14 bases separates them. The CDR3 runs 14 residues from the cysteine to the phenylalanine. The kept DNA is CDR3 alone, 42 bases in frame from the first base. Systemically healthy Caucasian individuals from Russia, some 36 in total and aged 6 to 90 years, were included as donors. Roughly 9 milliliters of peripheral blood were drawn from each donor into EDTA-treated Vacutainer tubes. PBMCs were isolated by Ficoll-Paque density-gradient centrifugation, with at least 7 million obtained per sample. Total RNA was extracted from PBMCs with Trizol reagent, with at least 5.5 micrograms obtained per sample. For every donor, flow cytometry on a PBMC aliquot measured the percentage of naive CD45RAhigh/CD27high T cells. About this clonotype: It has no known antigen specificity. Per-nucleotide qualities are absent, and no much larger clonotype sits a single base away.

Receptor libraries were prepared by 5' RACE. TCRdb lists the instrument as Illumina HiSeq 2500. A second PCR of roughly 7 to 12 cycles was run with a J-beta primer mix and a sample-barcoded 5' primer. A template-switch 5' adaptor carrying 12 random nucleotides introduced a unique molecular identifier onto each TCR beta cDNA molecule. Each sample yielded at least 2.5 million CDR3-containing paired-end reads. First-strand cDNA was synthesized from all RNA with the Mint cDNA synthesis kit, primed by a TRBC-specific oligonucleotide. After uracil-DNA glycosylase treatment, a first 18-cycle PCR used universal primers M1SS and BC2_uni_R on all cDNA. From the authors' description of their analysis: For normalization, 1 million high-quality reads, each with a distinct molecular identifier, were randomly selected from each sample. Instead of being binned into consensus sequences, reads with shared molecular identifiers were discarded. MiTCR, run with a Q25 quality threshold and the strictest error-elimination algorithm, handled CDR3 identification, clonotype clustering and error correction. A nonparametric unseen species model with Euler transformation was used to estimate a lower bound on total TCR beta diversity. The public reads were quality trimmed at Q25 with fastp and then assembled into clones with MiXCR by TCRdb, keeping productive beta chains. All rows with the same CDR3 protein become a single entry with the most common DNA and genes. What appears here as the V and J calls and clone size reflects TCRdb's work, not the paper's. The sample has around 1.5 million distinct CDR3 sequences on record, around 36% of them singletons. The biggest ten clones account for around 10% of the sample.

The sample taken for sequencing was blood. The V and J genes are TRBV5-1 and TRBJ2-3; no D gene call is confident. The source of this sequence is a woman in her 30s in good health. The CDR3 reads as follows: CASSLGTTGPTQYF. The DNA sequence reads TGCGCCAGCAGCTTGGGGACGACCGGACCAACGCAGTATTTT.